This T cell receptor beta chain emerged from a study of blood T cells in healthy people across ages. The overall study: Capture via template switching afforded approximately one barcoded beta molecule per two T cells. Study conclusions and caveats: There were more naive CD4+ cells and higher diversity in long-lived donors than in aged donors.

It was with a sample-barcoded 5' primer and a J-beta primer mix that a second PCR of about 6 to 11 cycles was run. TCRdb re-analysed the 5' RACE reads in MiXCR, keeping a single row per CDR3 protein. This sample has roughly 1.5 million distinct CDR3 sequences, with approximately 43% found just once. Isolated PBMCs totaled at least 6 million in each sample. With regard to this clonotype: The antigen remains unidentified.

CDR3 length: 12 residues. The germline V gene encodes CDR1 SGHTA and CDR2 FQGNSA. V lost 5 bases, J lost 3 bases, and 8 bases lay in between. Sample: blood. The receptor's source is a woman in her late teens or twenties in good health. The chain has TRBV7-2 and TRBJ2-7; D might be TRBD2 (5 bases). CDR3 sequence: CASSIGIYEQYF. The CDR3, as DNA: TGTGCCAGCAGCATCGGGATCTACGAGCAGTACTTC.